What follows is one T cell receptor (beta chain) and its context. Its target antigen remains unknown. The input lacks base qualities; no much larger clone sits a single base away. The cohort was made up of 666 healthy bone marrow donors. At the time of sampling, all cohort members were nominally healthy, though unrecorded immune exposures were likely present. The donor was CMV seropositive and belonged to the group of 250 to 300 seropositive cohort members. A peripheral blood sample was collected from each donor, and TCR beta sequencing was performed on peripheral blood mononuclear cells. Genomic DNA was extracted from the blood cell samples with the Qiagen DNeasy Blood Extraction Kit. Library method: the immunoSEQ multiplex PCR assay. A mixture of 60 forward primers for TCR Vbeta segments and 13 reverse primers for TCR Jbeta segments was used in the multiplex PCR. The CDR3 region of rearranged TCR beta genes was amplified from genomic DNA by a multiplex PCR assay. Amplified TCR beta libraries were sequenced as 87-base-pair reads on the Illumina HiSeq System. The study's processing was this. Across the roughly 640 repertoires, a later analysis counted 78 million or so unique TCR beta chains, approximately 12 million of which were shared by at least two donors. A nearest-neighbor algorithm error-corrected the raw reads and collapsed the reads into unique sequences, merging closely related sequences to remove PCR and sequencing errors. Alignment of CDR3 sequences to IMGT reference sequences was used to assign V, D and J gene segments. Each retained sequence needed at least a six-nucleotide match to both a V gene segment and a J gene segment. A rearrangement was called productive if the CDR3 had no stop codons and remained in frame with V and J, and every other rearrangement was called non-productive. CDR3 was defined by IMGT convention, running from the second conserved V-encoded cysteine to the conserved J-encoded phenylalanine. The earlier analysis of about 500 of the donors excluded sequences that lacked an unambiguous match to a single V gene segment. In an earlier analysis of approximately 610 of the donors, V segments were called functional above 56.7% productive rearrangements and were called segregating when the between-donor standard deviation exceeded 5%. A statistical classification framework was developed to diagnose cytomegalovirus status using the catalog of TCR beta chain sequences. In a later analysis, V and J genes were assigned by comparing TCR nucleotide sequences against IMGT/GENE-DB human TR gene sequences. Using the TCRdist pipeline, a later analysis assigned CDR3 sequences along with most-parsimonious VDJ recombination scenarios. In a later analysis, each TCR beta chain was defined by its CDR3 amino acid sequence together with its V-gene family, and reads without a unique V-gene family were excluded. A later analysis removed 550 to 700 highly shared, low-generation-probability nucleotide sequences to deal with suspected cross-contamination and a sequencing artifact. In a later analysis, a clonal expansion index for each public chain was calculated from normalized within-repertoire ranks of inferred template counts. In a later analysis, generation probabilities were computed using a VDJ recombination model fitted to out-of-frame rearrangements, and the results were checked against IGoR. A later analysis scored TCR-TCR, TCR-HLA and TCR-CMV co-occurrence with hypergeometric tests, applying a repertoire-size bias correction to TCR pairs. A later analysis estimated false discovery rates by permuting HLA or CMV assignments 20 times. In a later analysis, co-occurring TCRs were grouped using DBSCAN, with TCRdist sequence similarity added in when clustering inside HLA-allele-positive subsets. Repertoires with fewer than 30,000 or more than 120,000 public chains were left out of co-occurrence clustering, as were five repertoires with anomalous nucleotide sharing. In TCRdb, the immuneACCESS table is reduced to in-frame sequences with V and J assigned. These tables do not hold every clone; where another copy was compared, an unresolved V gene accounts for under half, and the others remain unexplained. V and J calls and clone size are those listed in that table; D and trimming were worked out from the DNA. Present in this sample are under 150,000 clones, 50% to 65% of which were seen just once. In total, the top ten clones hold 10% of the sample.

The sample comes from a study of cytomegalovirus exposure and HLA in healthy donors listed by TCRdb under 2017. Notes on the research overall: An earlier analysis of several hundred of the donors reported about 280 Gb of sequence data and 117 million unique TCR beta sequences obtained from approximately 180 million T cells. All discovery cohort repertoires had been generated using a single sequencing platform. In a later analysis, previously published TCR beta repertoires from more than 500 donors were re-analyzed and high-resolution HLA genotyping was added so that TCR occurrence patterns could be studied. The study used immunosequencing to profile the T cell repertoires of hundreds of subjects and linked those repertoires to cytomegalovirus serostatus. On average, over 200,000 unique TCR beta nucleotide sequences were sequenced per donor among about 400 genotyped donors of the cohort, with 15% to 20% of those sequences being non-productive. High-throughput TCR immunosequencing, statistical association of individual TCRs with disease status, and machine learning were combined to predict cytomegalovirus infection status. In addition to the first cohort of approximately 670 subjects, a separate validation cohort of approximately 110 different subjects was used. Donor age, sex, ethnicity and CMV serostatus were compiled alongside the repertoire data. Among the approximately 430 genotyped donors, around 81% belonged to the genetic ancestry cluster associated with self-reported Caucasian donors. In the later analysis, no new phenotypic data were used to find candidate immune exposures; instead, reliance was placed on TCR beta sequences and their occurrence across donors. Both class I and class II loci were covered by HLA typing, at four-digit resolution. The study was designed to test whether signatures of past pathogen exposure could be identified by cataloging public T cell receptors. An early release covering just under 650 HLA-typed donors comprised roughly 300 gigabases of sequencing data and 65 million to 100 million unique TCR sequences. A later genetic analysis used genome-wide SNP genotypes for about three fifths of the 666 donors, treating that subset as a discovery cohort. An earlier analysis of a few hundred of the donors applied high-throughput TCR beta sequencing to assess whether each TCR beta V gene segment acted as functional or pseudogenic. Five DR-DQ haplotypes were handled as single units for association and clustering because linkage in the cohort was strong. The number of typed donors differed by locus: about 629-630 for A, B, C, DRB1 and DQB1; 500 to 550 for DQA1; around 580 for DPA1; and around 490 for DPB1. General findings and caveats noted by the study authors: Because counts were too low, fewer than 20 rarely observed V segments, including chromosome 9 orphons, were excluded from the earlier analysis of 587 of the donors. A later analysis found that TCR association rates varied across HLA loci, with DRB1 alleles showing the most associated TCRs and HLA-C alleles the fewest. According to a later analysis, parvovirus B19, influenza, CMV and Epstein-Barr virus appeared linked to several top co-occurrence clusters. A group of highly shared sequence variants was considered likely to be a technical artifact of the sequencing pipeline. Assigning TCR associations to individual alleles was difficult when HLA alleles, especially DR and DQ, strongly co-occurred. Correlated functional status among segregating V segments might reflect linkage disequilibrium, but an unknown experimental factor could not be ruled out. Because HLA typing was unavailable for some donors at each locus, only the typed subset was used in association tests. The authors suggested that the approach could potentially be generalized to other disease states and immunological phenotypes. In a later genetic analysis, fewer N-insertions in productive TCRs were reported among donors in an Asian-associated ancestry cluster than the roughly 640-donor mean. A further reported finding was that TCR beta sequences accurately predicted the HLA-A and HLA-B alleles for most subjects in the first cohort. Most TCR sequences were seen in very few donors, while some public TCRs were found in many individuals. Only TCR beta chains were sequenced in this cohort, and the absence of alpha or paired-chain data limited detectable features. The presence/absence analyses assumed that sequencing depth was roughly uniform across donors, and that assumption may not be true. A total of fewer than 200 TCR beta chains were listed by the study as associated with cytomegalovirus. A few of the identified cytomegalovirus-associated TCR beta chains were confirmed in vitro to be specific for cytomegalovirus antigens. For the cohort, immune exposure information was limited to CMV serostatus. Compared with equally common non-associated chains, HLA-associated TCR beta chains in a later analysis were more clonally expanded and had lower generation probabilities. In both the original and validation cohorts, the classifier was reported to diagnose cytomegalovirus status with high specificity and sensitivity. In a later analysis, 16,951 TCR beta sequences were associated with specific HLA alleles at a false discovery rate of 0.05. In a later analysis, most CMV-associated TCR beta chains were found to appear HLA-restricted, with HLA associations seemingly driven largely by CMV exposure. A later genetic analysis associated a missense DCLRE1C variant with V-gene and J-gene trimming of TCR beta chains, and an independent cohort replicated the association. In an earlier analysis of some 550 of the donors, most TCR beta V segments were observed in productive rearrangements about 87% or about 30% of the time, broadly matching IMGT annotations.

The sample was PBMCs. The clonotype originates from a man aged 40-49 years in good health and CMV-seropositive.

The bases are TGTGCCAGCAGTGAAGACAGGAACACTGAAGCTTTCTTT. Protein translation: CASSEDRNTEAFF. The receptor chain draws on TRBV6-1 and TRBJ1-1; there is no confident call for the D gene. CDR1 and CDR2 (MNHNS, SASEGT) derive from the germline V gene. The V and J ends are trimmed by 1 base and 1 base, leaving 4 bases between them. Including the terminal cysteine and phenylalanine, the CDR3 comprises 13 residues. The DNA shown is the 39-base CDR3, in frame from base 1.